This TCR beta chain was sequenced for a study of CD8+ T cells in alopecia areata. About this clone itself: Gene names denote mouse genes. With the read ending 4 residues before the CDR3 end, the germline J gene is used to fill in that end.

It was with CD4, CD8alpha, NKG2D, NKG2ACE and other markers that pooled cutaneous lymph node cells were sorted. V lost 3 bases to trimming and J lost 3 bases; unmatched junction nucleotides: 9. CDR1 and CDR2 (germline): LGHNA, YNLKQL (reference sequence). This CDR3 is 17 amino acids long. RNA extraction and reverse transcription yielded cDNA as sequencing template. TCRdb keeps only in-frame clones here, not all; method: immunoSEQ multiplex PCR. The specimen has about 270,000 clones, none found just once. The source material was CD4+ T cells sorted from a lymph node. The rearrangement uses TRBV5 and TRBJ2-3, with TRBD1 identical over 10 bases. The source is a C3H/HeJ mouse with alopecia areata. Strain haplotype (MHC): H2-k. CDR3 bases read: TGTGCCAGCAGCCATCTCCGGGACAGGGGAAGAGCAGAA. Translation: CASSHLRDRGRAE. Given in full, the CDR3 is CASSHLRDRGRAETLYF.